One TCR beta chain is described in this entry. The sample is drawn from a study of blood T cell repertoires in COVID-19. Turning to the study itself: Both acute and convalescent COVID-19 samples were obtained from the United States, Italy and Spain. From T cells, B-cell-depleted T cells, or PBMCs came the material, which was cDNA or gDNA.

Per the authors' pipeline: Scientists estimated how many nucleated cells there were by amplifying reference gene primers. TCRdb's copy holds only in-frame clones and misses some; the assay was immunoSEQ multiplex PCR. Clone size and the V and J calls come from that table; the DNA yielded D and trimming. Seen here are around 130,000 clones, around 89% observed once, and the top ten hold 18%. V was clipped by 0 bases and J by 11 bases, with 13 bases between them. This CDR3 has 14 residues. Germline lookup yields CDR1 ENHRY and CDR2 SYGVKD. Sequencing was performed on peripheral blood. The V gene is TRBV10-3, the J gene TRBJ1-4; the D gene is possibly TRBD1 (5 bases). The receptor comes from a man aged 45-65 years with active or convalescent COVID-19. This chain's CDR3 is CAISESGGQLKLFF. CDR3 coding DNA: TGTGCCATCAGTGAGTCGGGGGGTCAGCTGAAACTGTTTTTT.